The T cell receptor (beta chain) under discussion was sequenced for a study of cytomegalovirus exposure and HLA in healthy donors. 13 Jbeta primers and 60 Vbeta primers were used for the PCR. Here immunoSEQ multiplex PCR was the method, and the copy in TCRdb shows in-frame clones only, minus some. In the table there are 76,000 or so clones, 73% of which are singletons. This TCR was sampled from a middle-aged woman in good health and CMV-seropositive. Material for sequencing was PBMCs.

The DNA for the CDR3 is TGTGCCAGCTCACCACGGACAGGCGACACTGAAGCTTTCTTT. Protein sequence: CASSPRTGDTEAFF. V gene TRBV18 combines with J gene TRBJ1-1; the match to TRBD1 covers 7 bases. Germline-derived CDR1 and CDR2 are KGHSH and LQKENI. The junction had 2 bases not matched to a gene; V was cut back by 1 base and J by 3 bases. The CDR3 has 14 amino acids.